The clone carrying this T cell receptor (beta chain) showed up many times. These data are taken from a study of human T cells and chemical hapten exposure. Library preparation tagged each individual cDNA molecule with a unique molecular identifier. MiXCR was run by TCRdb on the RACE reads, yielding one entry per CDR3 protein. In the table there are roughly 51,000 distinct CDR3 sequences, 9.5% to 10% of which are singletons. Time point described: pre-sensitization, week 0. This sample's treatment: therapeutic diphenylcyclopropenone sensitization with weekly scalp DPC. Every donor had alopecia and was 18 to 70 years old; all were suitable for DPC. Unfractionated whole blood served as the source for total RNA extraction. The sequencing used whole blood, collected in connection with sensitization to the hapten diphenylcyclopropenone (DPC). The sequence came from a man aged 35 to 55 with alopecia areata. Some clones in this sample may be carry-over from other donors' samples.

CDR3 region: CASSPPTSGTVTDTQYF. DNA for the CDR3: TGTGCCAGCTCACCACCGACTAGCGGGACGGTGACAGATACGCAGTATTTT. The rearrangement links TRBV18 to TRBJ2-3; 11 nucleotides match TRBD2. The germline V gene encodes CDR1 KGHSH and CDR2 LQKENI. V was clipped by 0 bases and J by 3 bases; unmatched bases: 5. This CDR3 is 17 amino acids long.